What follows are 24 T cell receptor beta chains derived from one specimen sequenced in a study of CXCR3-negative and CXCR3-positive naive CD8 T cells. In preparing the TRB cDNA libraries, 5' RACE with UMI labels was used. TCRdb reprocessed the 5' RACE reads and keeps a single row for each CDR3 protein, giving no DNA. This listing includes about 40,000 distinct CDR3 sequences. Sequencing was done on a sample of memory CD8+ T cells from blood. Receptors were obtained from a human donor in good health. Some clones in this sample may be carry-over from other donors' samples.

V gene TRBV5-6 combines with J gene TRBJ2-1; TCRdb selects TRBD1, and the lack of DNA leaves this call unchecked. The CDR3 loop spans 17 amino acids. Germline loops: CDR1 SGHDT, CDR2 YYEEEE. This CDR3 reads CASSLSRGAVSYNEQFF.

V gene TRBV29-1 combines with J gene TRBJ2-1. The CDR3 contains 13 residues. Germline V gene sequence: CDR1 SQVTM, CDR2 ANQGSEA. The CDR3 protein is CSVEESTYNEQFF.

The CDR3 reads CASEIPTSVGNHEQFF. The chain is built from TRBV9 and TRBJ2-1; the TRBD2 assignment by TCRdb is unverifiable without DNA. Germline CDR1 and CDR2: SGDLS and YYNGEE. There are 16 residues in the CDR3.

The V and J genes are TRBV29-1 and TRBJ2-1. This CDR3 spans 12 amino acids. Germline V gene sequence: CDR1 SQVTM, CDR2 ANQGSEA. CDR3 in amino acids: CSVEGTYNEQFF.

The chain links TRBV4-3 to TRBJ2-1; TCRdb reports TRBD1, a call that lacks DNA to check it against. The CDR3 runs to 15 residues. Germline-derived CDR1 and CDR2 are LGHNA and YSLEER. The CDR3 reads CASSQEPYGGNEQFF.

The chain uses TRBV5-1 and TRBJ2-3; TCRdb selects TRBD1, and the lack of DNA leaves this call unchecked. The CDR3 runs to 14 residues. CDR1 and CDR2 from the germline V gene are SGHRS and YFSETQ. CDR3: CASSRAGDTDTQYF.

The gene calls are TRBV6-5 and TRBJ2-3; the D call from TCRdb, TRBD2, cannot be confirmed without DNA. CDR3 length: 15 amino acids. Germline CDR1 and CDR2: MNHEY and SVGAGI. The CDR3 here is CASSRLPTSTDTQYF.

The chain is built from TRBV30 and TRBJ2-7. This CDR3 is 12 amino acids long. From germline, CDR1 is GTSNPN and CDR2 SVGIG (reference sequence). CDR3 sequence: CAWSVQVHEQYF.

The chain recombines TRBV6-4 with TRBJ1-2; the TRBD1 assignment by TCRdb is unverifiable without DNA. The CDR3 runs 15 residues. CDR1 and CDR2 (germline): MRHNA, SNTAGT. CDR3 residues: CASSDSTGETYGYTF.

This rearrangement joins TRBV13 to TRBJ1-1; TCRdb designates TRBD1, a call that cannot be tested without DNA. The CDR3 covers 13 residues. CDR1 and CDR2 from the germline V gene are PRHDT and FYEKMQ (reference sequence). The CDR3 here is CASSLEDRRGAFF.

The rearrangement links TRBV6-2 or TRBV6-3 to TRBJ1-2; TCRdb's D call, TRBD1, is unchecked because there is no DNA. Germline assignment: CDR1 MNHEY and CDR2 SVGEGT. The CDR3 loop spans 13 amino acids. The CDR3 loop reads CASSRDTYYGYTF.

This sequence joins TRBV7-9 and TRBJ1-3; the TCRdb call, TRBD1, lacks DNA for checking. CDR1 is SEHNR, CDR2 FQNEAQ, per germline (reference sequence). The CDR3 runs to 17 residues. The CDR3 loop is CASSLARTDASGNTIYF. Together with reference TRBV7-9 and TRBJ1-3, the CDR3 gives the full variable domain: DTGVSQNPRHKITKRGQNVTFRCDPISEHNRLYWYRQTLGQGPEFLTYFQNEAQLEKSRLLSDRFSAERPKGSFSTLEIQRTEQGDSAMYLCASSLARTDASGNTIYFGEGSWLTVV.

The genes are TRBV7-9 and TRBJ2-7. The CDR3 extends over 12 amino acids. CDR1 SEHNR and CDR2 FQNEAQ come from the germline V gene (reference sequence). CDR3: CASSSDGYEQYF.

V is TRBV7-9 and J is TRBJ2-1; with no DNA, the TCRdb D assignment of TRBD2 cannot be verified. Germline CDR1 SEHNR, CDR2 FQNEAQ (reference sequence). This CDR3 is built from 14 residues. This chain's CDR3 is CASSPLVQYNEQFF.

This chain links TRBV19 with TRBJ1-2. CDR1 and CDR2 (germline): LNHDA, SQIVND (reference sequence). This CDR3 contains 12 residues. The CDR3 loop reads CASGDGYYGYTF. Complete variable domain (other parts from reference TRBV19 and TRBJ1-2): DGGITQSPKYLFRKEGQNVTLSCEQNLNHDAMYWYRQDPGQGLRLIYYSQIVNDFQKGDIAEGYSVSREKKESFPLTVTSAQKNPTAFYLCASGDGYYGYTFGSGTRLTVV.

This chain joins TRBV6-4 and TRBJ2-3; TCRdb reports TRBD1, a call that lacks DNA to check it against. From germline, CDR1 is MRHNA and CDR2 SNTAGT. The CDR3 loop spans 16 amino acids. The CDR3 loop is CASSPGTGDGTDTQYF.

The chain joins TRBV28 to TRBJ2-3. Germline loops: CDR1 MDHEN, CDR2 SYDVKM. The CDR3 consists of 11 residues. CDR3 in amino acids: CASTAPDTQYF.

This rearrangement joins TRBV6-7 to TRBJ2-7; TCRdb's D call of TRBD1 is untestable without DNA. TRBV6-7 is an ORF; its function is uncertain. This CDR3 comprises 14 residues. CDR3 amino acids: CASRDRKNSYEQYF.

V usage is TRBV12-3 or TRBV12-4 and J usage is TRBJ1-1; no DNA is available, so the TRBD1 call from TCRdb remains unchecked. The CDR3 runs 18 residues. The CDR3 reads CASSLAPRDRGVSTEAFF.

This chain links TRBV5-1 with TRBJ2-7. Germline CDR1 and CDR2: SGHRS and YFSETQ. The length of the CDR3 is 13 residues. This CDR3 is CASSLVGSYEQYF.

This chain joins TRBV6-2 or TRBV6-3 and TRBJ2-7. Germline loops: CDR1 MNHEY, CDR2 SVGEGT. The CDR3 length is 13 residues. The chain's CDR3 is CASSYSDTYEQYF.

The V and J genes are TRBV27 and TRBJ1-6. Germline CDR1 is MNHEY and CDR2 is SMNVEV (reference sequence). The CDR3 spans 12 residues. The CDR3 loop reads CASTVGSSPLHF.

This chain links TRBV28 with TRBJ2-7; TCRdb's D call, TRBD1, is unchecked because there is no DNA. This CDR3 contains 14 residues. Germline loops: CDR1 MDHEN, CDR2 SYDVKM. CDR3 residues: CASSLRAGGNEQYF. The whole variable domain, filled in from reference TRBV28 and TRBJ2-7, reads DVKVTQSSRYLVKRTGEKVFLECVQDMDHENMFWYRQDPGLGLRLIYFSYDVKMKEKGDIPEGYSVSREKKERFSLILESASTNQTSMYLCASSLRAGGNEQYFGPGTRLTVT.

The gene calls are TRBV10-3 and TRBJ1-2; there is no DNA to check the TCRdb D call of TRBD1. Per germline, CDR1 ENHRY and CDR2 SYGVKD. The CDR3 extends over 13 amino acids. Here the CDR3 reads CAIRMTGYDGYTF.